The present T cell receptor beta chain was sequenced within a study of blood T cell repertoires in COVID-19. Turning to the study itself: The United States, Italy and Spain were the sources of the acute and convalescent COVID-19 samples. T cells, B-cell-depleted T cells, or PBMCs provided the cDNA or gDNA that served as material.

Per the original data handling: Nucleated cell number was recorded as an estimate derived from reference gene primer amplification. Only in-frame clones appear in the TCRdb table, and some are missing; sequencing was by immunoSEQ multiplex PCR. V and J calls and clone size are those listed in that table; D and trimming were worked out from the DNA. The sample has tens of thousands of clones; about 91% are singletons. Sequences were obtained from peripheral blood. The sequence was obtained from a woman of 80 years or more with acute or convalescent COVID-19.

The CDR3 here is CASSRGLAGVRETQYF. The DNA of the CDR3 is TGTGCCAGCAGCCGCGGACTAGCGGGGGTTCGGGAGACCCAGTACTTC. V and J are TRBV6-2 or TRBV6-3 and TRBJ2-5, with 13 positions matching TRBD2. The CDR3 has 16 residues. Per germline, CDR1 MNHEY and CDR2 SVGEGT. V gave up 6 bases and J gave up 5 bases; unmatched junction bases: 9.